Following are 20 T cell receptor beta chains from one sample sequenced in a study of T cell changes during pregnancy in multiple sclerosis. The method was immunoSEQ multiplex PCR; TCRdb's version includes in-frame clones alone and lacks a portion of them. The table shows over 100,000 clones, with about 94% occurring only once. Material: peripheral blood, obtained in the third trimester of pregnancy. The origin of the receptors is a female donor with multiple sclerosis, enrolled in a pregnancy study.

This clone was observed once. The chain employs TRBV7-3 and TRBJ2-5; D might be TRBD1 (6 bases). CDR1 is SGHTA, CDR2 FQGTGA, per germline. V was cut by 5 bases and J by 2 bases, with 21 bases left in between. The CDR3 length is 17 residues. The CDR3 is CASSPPRLQGSQETQYF. The CDR3 DNA follows: TGTGCCAGCAGCCCCCCCCGACTCCAGGGGAGTCAAGAGACCCAGTACTTC.

The genes are TRBV10-1 and TRBJ2-1; 8 nucleotides line up with TRBD2. CDR3 size: 17 residues. Trimming took 0 bases from V and 3 from J; bases not matched to a gene: 7. Germline loops: CDR1 WNHNN, CDR2 SYGVQD (reference sequence). CDR3 sequence reads: CASSESSGAGVYNEQFF. Written as DNA, the CDR3 is TGCGCCAGCAGTGAGTCATCGGGAGCGGGAGTCTACAATGAGCAGTTCTTC.

The V call is TRBV18, the J call TRBJ2-4; the match to TRBD2 covers 12 bases. This CDR3 region has 19 residues. J lost 3 bases, V lost 2 bases, and 11 bases had no gene match. Germline CDR1 is KGHSH and CDR2 is LQKENI. The CDR3 DNA is TGTGCCAGCTCACCATTGTCTAGCGGGGGGGCCATTGGCAAAAACATTCAGTACTTC. Its translation is CASSPLSSGGAIGKNIQYF.

The rearrangement links TRBV19 to TRBJ1-5; D possibly corresponds to TRBD1 (5 bases). The CDR3 extends over 13 amino acids. V lost 5 bases to trimming and J lost 7 bases, with 12 bases between them. The germline V gene has CDR1 LNHDA and CDR2 SQIVND (reference sequence). The CDR3 here is CASSFQGGQPQHF. Here the CDR3 DNA reads TGTGCCAGTAGTTTCCAGGGAGGACAGCCCCAGCATTTT.

This chain joins TRBV6-1 and TRBJ2-3; 9 bases fit TRBD1. Looked up from germline, CDR1 is MNHNS and CDR2 is SASEGT. Trimming took 4 bases from V and 1 from J; bases not matched to a gene: 6. CDR3 length: 16 amino acids. DNA of the CDR3: TGTGCCAGCAGTGTAGGGACAGGGAAGGGCACAGATACGCAGTATTTT. This translates into CASSVGTGKGTDTQYF.

The rearrangement links TRBV6-6 to TRBJ2-5, with TRBD1 matching over 8 bases. Germline CDR1 and CDR2: MNHNY and SVGAGI (reference sequence). CDR3 length: 15 amino acids. V lost 6 bases and J lost 3; bases outside the gene matches: 9. The CDR3 loop is CASRDWDRTEETQYF. The CDR3, as DNA: TGTGCCAGCAGGGACTGGGACAGGACTGAAGAGACCCAGTACTTC.

The DNA for the CDR3 is TGTGCCAGCAGCTCGGGGAGCACAGATACGCAGTATTTT. Its protein product is CASSSGSTDTQYF. The rearrangement uses TRBV5-6 and TRBJ2-3; tentative D call: TRBD2 (5 bases). This CDR3 has 13 amino acids. V lost 3 bases and J lost 0, with 5 bases in between. In germline, CDR1 is SGHDT, CDR2 YYEEEE.

The V and J genes are TRBV27 and TRBJ1-1; no reliable D call. The germline V gene encodes CDR1 MNHEY and CDR2 SMNVEV (reference sequence). The CDR3 is 13 residues long. The V and J ends lost 2 bases and 0 bases respectively, with 4 bases between them. The CDR3 region has the DNA TGTGCCAGCAGTTTAGGCATGAACACTGAAGCTTTCTTT. This sequence encodes CASSLGMNTEAFF.

The chain carries TRBV6-5 and TRBJ1-3; D is uncertain. Germline-derived CDR1 and CDR2 are MNHEY and SVGAGI. CDR3 size: 16 residues. V lost 0 bases and J lost 4, with 13 bases in between. Here the CDR3 DNA reads TGTGCCAGCAGTTACTCGATCTTAAGCAGGGGAAACACCATATATTTT. Translated, it gives CASSYSILSRGNTIYF.

The J gene is TRBJ1-2, the V gene TRBV5-5; D not resolved. V was cut by 3 bases and J by 4 bases, with 13 bases left in between. The CDR3 loop spans 14 amino acids. Germline loops: CDR1 SGHKS, CDR2 YYEKEE (reference sequence). The CDR3, as DNA: TGTGCCAGCAGCTCCCCTCTGAAAGCCTATGGCTACACCTTC. This encodes CASSSPLKAYGYTF.

Written as DNA, the CDR3 is TGTGCCAGCAGCGAAGGACCAGCGATCACAAACTATGGCTACACCTTC. Its translation is CASSEGPAITNYGYTF. This rearrangement joins TRBV4-2 to TRBJ1-2; no firm D call. The CDR3 is 16 amino acids. The V and J ends lost 5 bases and 2 bases respectively, with 18 bases between them. Germline V CDR1 and CDR2: LGHNA, YNFKEQ.

V is TRBV29-1 and J is TRBJ2-7; 12 positions match TRBD1. The J segment lost 6 bases and the V segment lost 7 bases, leaving 13 bases of the junction unmatched. The germline CDR1 and CDR2 sequences are SQVTM and ANQGSEA. The CDR3 has 15 amino acids. The CDR3 coding sequence is TGCAGCGCCTCCGGGACAGGGGGCCCAGGAGGCGAGCAGTACTTC. This gives the protein CSASGTGGPGGEQYF.

V is TRBV7-9 and J is TRBJ2-3, with TRBD2 identical over 8 bases. CDR1 and CDR2 from the germline V gene are SEHNR and FQNEAQ (reference sequence). The CDR3 contains 16 residues. The J segment lost 0 bases and the V segment lost 4 bases, leaving 6 bases of the junction unmatched. CDR3 DNA: TGTGCCAGCAGCTCCGAACTAGCGGCCAGCACAGATACGCAGTATTTT. This codes for CASSSELAASTDTQYF.

This sequence joins TRBV18 and TRBJ2-5, with D uncertain. Trimming took 3 bases from V and 5 from J, leaving 16 bases between them. The V gene's germline CDR1 is KGHSH and CDR2 LQKENI. This CDR3 has 15 residues. The CDR3 here is CASSPLSKPLETQYF. CDR3 sequence (DNA): TGTGCCAGCTCACCGCTGAGCAAACCGCTGGAGACCCAGTACTTC.

The CDR3 loop is CASSELAGGQRAGELFF. The CDR3 nucleotides are TGCGCCAGCAGTGAACTAGCGGGGGGGCAGAGAGCCGGGGAGCTGTTTTTT. The V call is TRBV10-2, the J call TRBJ2-2; 13 nucleotides agree with TRBD2. Germline CDR1 WSHSY, CDR2 SAAADI. With 3 bases clipped from V and 6 bases from J, the junction kept 7 bases outside the gene matches. The CDR3 spans 17 residues.

This chain uses TRBV7-9 with TRBJ1-1; D may be TRBD1 (5 bases). The germline V gene encodes CDR1 SEHNR and CDR2 FQNEAQ (reference sequence). The V gene lost 4 bases and the J gene lost 4 bases, with 13 bases spanning the gap. This CDR3 has 14 residues. The CDR3 is CASSSNSGGTEAFF. CDR3 coding DNA: TGTGCCAGCAGCTCAAACTCGGGGGGCACTGAAGCTTTCTTT. Combining the CDR3 with reference TRBV7-9 and TRBJ1-1 gives the whole variable domain DTGVSQNPRHKITKRGQNVTFRCDPISEHNRLYWYRQTLGQGPEFLTYFQNEAQLEKSRLLSDRFSAERPKGSFSTLEIQRTEQGDSAMYLCASSSNSGGTEAFFGQGTRLTVV.

This chain connects TRBV19 to TRBJ1-2, with D possibly TRBD1 on 5 matching bases. The length of the CDR3 is 16 residues. Per germline, CDR1 LNHDA and CDR2 SQIVND (reference sequence). Trimming pared 7 bases from V and 4 bases from J, leaving 22 bases between. In nucleotides, the CDR3 is TGTGCCAGTAAAGGGTCAGGGAACCGCGTCAGCTATGGCTACACCTTC. Protein sequence: CASKGSGNRVSYGYTF.

This chain joins TRBV28 and TRBJ1-2; D is ambiguous. CDR3 size: 13 residues. Trimming took off 5 bases at V and 4 bases at J, with 11 bases between the two ends. Germline V gene data show CDR1 as MDHEN and CDR2 as SYDVKM. CDR3 sequence reads: CASSPQDFYGYTF. The CDR3 region has the DNA TGTGCCAGCAGTCCTCAGGATTTCTATGGCTACACCTTC.

The V gene is TRBV5-1, the J gene TRBJ2-1, with 12 bases fitting TRBD2. Germline-derived CDR1 and CDR2 are SGHRS and YFSETQ. The CDR3 is 20 residues long. V dropped 2 bases and J dropped 5; count of bases not matched to a gene: 17. The CDR3 DNA reads TGCGCCAGCAGCTTCACCCGCGGACTAGCGGGGAGAGGATCCGACAATGAGCAGTTCTTC. Its translation is CASSFTRGLAGRGSDNEQFF.

This clone was observed a single time. The rearrangement links TRBV19 to TRBJ2-3; D is ambiguous. The length of the CDR3 is 12 residues. CDR1 LNHDA and CDR2 SQIVND come from the germline V gene (reference sequence). The V gene lost 1 base and the J gene lost 8 bases, with 7 bases spanning the gap. The CDR3 protein is CASSIGPGTQYF. The CDR3 DNA is TGTGCCAGTAGTATAGGGCCGGGTACGCAGTATTTT.